The rows below give T cell receptor beta chains drawn from one sample of a study of T-cell memory formation after mild COVID-19. TCRdb processed the 5' RACE reads anew with MiXCR; each CDR3 protein has one entry. The table shows about 270,000 distinct CDR3 sequences, with about a sixth occurring only once. Sequencing was performed on PBMCs or a T cell subset sorted from them (not recorded which). Receptors originate from a man aged 18 to 29 who had mild COVID-19 (a few samples of this study predate the infection). Cell type and time point are not known. Each CDR3 is given with its conserved first and last residue. A D gene is named only where the DNA matches it firmly. A row's size may be missing; if present it is once, few, many or a size class.

d_call j_call clone_size v_call cdr3_nt cdr3_aa
TRBD2 TRBJ2-5 many TRBV5-1 TGCGCCAGCAGCTTGGGACTAGCGGGGACATCACAAGAGACCCAGTACTTC CASSLGLAGTSQETQYF
TRBD2 TRBJ2-1 . TRBV27 TGTGCCAGCAGTTTATCCCTAGCGGGGGGGCCCTATGAGCAGTTCTTC CASSLSLAGGPYEQFF
TRBD2 TRBJ2-3 few TRBV7-8 TGTGCCAGCAGCTTAGCAGCTAGCGGGGGGTTCACAGATACGCAGTATTTT CASSLAASGGFTDTQYF
TRBD1 TRBJ2-3 few TRBV9 TGTGCCAGCAGCTCCCGGACAGGGGGCATAACAGATACGCAGTATTTT CASSSRTGGITDTQYF
. TRBJ2-1 . TRBV20-1 TGCAGTGCTAGGTCCTTCGCCGAGTCGAGTTACAATGAGCAGTTCTTC CSARSFAESSYNEQFF
. TRBJ2-3 . TRBV7-9 TGTGCCAGCAGCTACCACCCTTGGGGGACAGATACGCAGTATTTT CASSYHPWGTDTQYF
. TRBJ2-5 few TRBV20-1 TGCAGTGCCAGATTGACAGGATCGTGGGAAGAGACCCAGTACTTC CSARLTGSWEETQYF
. TRBJ2-5 . TRBV7-9 TGTGCCAGCAGCTCCCGGGGAGCGGAGACCCAGTACTTC CASSSRGAETQYF
TRBD2 TRBJ2-5 few TRBV5-4 TGTGCCAGCAGCCGCGGGGGGCCGGCGGAGACCCAGTACTTC CASSRGGPAETQYF
TRBD2 TRBJ2-7 . TRBV20-1 TGCAGTGCTAGAGAAGGGACTAGCGCCTCCTACGAGCAGTACTTC CSAREGTSASYEQYF
. TRBJ2-3 few TRBV27 TGTGCCAGCAGTAGCTGGGACACAGATACGCAGTATTTT CASSSWDTDTQYF